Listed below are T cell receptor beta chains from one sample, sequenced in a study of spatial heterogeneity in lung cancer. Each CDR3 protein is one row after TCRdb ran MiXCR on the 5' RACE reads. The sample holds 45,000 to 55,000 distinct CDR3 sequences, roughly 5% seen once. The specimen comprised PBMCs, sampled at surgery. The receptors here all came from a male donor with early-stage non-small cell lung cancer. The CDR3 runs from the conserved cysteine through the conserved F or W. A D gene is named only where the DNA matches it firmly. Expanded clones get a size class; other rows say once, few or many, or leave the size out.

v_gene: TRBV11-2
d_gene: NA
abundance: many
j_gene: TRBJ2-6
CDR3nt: TGTGCCAGCAGCCCACAGCCGCGGGGAAATGGGGCCAACGTCCTGACTTTC
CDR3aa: CASSPQPRGNGANVLTF

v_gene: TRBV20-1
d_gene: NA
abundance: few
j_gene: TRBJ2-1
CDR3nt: TGCAGTGCTAGAGATTGGAGGGGGACTCTGCAGTTCTTC
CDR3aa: CSARDWRGTLQFF

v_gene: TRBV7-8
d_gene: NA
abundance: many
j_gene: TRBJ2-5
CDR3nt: TGTGCCAGCAGCCCTCGGTTTGCGGGGGAGACCCAGTACTTC
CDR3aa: CASSPRFAGETQYF

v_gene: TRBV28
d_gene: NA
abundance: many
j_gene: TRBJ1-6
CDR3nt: TGTGCCAGCAGATCAATGGGGGATTCACCCCTCCACTTT
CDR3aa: CASRSMGDSPLHF

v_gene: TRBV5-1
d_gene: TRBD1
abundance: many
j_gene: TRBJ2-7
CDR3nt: TGCGCCAGCAGCCTATGGACAGGTGGTCCCTACGAGCAGTACTTC
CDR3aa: CASSLWTGGPYEQYF

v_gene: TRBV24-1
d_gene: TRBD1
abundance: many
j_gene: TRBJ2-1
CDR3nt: TGTGCCACCAGTGACTCCGGGACAGGGGGCTACAATGAGCAGTTCTTC
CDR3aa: CATSDSGTGGYNEQFF

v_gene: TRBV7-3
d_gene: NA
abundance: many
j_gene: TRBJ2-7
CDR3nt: TGTGCCAGCAGCTTAACCAGGGAGGATCGCTACGAGCAGTACTTC
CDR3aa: CASSLTREDRYEQYF

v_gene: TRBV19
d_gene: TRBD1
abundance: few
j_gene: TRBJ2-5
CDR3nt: TGTGCCAGTAGTCCCGGGACAGAGATTCAAGAGACCCAGTACTTC
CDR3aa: CASSPGTEIQETQYF

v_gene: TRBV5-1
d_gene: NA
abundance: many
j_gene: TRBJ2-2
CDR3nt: TGCGCCAGCAGCCTGAGAGGGGGACACACAGGTGCGAACACCGGGGAGCTGTTTTTT
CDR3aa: CASSLRGGHTGANTGELFF

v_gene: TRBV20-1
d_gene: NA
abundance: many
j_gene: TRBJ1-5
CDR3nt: TGCAGTGCCCAGGGACTATATCAGCCCCAGCATTTT
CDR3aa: CSAQGLYQPQHF

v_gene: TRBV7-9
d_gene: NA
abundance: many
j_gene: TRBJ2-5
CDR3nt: TGTGCCAGCAGTTATTTAGGGACGGAACGGTCGGAGACCCAGTACTTC
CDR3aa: CASSYLGTERSETQYF

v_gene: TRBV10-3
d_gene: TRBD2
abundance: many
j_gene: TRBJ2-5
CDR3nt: TGTGCCATCAGTGAACTCCCCGCGGGAGGCCAGACCCAGTACTTC
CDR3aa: CAISELPAGGQTQYF

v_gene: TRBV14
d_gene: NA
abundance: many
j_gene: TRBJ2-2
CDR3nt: TGTGCCAGCAGCCAAGAGCGCGTCGGGGAGCTGTTTTTT
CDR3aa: CASSQERVGELFF

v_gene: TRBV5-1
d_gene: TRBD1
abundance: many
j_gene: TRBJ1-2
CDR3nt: TGCGCCAGCAGCTATTCAGGACAGGGGGCGAATGGCTACACCTTC
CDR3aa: CASSYSGQGANGYTF

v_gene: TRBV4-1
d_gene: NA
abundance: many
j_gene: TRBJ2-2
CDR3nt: TGCGCCAGCAGCCAAGAACGACAGAACACCGGGGAGCTGTTTTTT
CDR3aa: CASSQERQNTGELFF

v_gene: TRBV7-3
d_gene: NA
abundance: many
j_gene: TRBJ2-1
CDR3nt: TGTGCCAGCAGCGCCGATCCGCGCAATGAGCAGTTCTTC
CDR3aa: CASSADPRNEQFF

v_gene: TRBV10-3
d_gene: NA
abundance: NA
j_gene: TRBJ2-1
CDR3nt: TGTGCCATCAGGTCCGATGACCATCACAATGAGCAGTTCTTC
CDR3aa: CAIRSDDHHNEQFF

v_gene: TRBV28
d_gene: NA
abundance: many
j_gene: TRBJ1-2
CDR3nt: TGTGCCAGCAGTTTAGCAGGGGATGGCTACACCTTC
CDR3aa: CASSLAGDGYTF

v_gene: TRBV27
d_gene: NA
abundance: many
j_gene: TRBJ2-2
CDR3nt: TGTGCCAGCAGTATACTACTAGGAAGCACCGGGGAGCTGTTTTTT
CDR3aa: CASSILLGSTGELFF

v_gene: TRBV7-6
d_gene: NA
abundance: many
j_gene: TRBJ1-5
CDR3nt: TGTGCCAGCAGCTTAGGGGCAGGGGTTGATCAGCCCCAGCATTTT
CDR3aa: CASSLGAGVDQPQHF

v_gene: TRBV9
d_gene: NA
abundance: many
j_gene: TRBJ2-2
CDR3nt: TGTGCCAGCAGCATCGTAGCGGAGGGGGAGCTGTTTTTT
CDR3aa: CASSIVAEGELFF

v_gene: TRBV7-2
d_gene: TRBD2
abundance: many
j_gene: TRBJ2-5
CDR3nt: TGTGCCAGCAGCTTAGCCTGGGGGGGAGAGACCCAGTACTTC
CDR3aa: CASSLAWGGETQYF

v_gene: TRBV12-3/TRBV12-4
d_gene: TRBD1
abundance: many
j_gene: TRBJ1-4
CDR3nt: TGTGCCAGCAGTTTGGGGACAGGGATTATTGAAAAACTGTTTTTT
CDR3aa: CASSLGTGIIEKLFF

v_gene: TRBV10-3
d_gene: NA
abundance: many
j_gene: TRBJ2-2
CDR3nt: TGTGCCATCGTATCCAGAACCGGGGAGCTGTTTTTT
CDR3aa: CAIVSRTGELFF

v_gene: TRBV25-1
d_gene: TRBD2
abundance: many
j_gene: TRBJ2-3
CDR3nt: TGTGCCAGCAGTGAACCCGGACTAGCGGAGGATTATTTT
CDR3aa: CASSEPGLAEDYF

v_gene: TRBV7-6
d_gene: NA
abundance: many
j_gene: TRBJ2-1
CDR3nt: TGTGCCAGCAGCTTAGTTGGGCAGCGCAATGAGCAGTTCTTC
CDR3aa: CASSLVGQRNEQFF

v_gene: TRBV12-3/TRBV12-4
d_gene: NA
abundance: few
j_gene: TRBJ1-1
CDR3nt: TGTGCCAGCAGTTTCGTCGGGGGCACTGAAGCTTTCTTT
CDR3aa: CASSFVGGTEAFF

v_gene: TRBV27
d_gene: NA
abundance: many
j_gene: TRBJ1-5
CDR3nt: TGTGCCAGCAGTTTCGGGGGGGCTGATCAGCCCCAGCATTTT
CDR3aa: CASSFGGADQPQHF

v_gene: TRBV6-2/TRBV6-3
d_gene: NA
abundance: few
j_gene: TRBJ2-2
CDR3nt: TGTGCCAGCAGCCGACAAGCGGTTAACACCGGGGAGCTGTTTTTT
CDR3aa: CASSRQAVNTGELFF

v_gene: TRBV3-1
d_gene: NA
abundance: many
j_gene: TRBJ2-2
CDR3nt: TGTGCCAGCAGACCTACCCCGAACACCGGGGAGCTGTTTTTT
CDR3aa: CASRPTPNTGELFF

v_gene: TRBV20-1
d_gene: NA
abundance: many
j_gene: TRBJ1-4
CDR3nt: TGCAGTGCTAGAGTCGGGACAGAAAAACTGTTTTTT
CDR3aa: CSARVGTEKLFF

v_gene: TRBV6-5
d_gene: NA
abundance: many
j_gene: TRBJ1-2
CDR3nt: TGTGCCAGCAGCCCAGGGGCAGACTATGGCTACACCTTC
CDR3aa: CASSPGADYGYTF

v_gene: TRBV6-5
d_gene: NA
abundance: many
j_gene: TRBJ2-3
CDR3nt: TGTGCCAGCAGCGACAATCTAGTGGATACGCAGTATTTT
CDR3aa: CASSDNLVDTQYF

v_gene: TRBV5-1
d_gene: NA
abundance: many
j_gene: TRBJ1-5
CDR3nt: TGCGCCAGCAGCTTGCCCAGGGTTCGCAATCAGCCCCAGCATTTT
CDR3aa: CASSLPRVRNQPQHF

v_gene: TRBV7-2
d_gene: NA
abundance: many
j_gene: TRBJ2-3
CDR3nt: TGTGCCAGCAGCTTAGTGGTCGGCAGCCCCACAGATACGCAGTATTTT
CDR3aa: CASSLVVGSPTDTQYF

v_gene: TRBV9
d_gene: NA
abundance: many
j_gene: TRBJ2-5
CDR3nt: TGTGCCAGCAGCGGAAGGACCAACCGAAGAGCGACCCAGTACTTC
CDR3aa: CASSGRTNRRATQYF

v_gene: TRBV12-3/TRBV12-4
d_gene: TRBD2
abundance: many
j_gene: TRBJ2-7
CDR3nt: TGTGCCAGCAGTGTGACTAGCGGAACTACCTACGAGCAGTACTTC
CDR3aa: CASSVTSGTTYEQYF

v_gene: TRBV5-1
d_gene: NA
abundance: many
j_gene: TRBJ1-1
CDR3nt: TGCGCCAGCAGCTCATTCATGAACACTGAAGCTTTCTTT
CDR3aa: CASSSFMNTEAFF

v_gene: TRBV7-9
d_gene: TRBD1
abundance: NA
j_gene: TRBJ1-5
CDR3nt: TGTGCCAGCAGCCGGGGACAGGGGGGCAGTCAGCCCCAGCATTTT
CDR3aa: CASSRGQGGSQPQHF

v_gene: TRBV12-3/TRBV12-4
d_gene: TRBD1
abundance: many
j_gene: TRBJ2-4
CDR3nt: TGTGCCAGCACCGTTTCCGGGACAGGTTTTGAGTTCGACTTC
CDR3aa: CASTVSGTGFEFDF

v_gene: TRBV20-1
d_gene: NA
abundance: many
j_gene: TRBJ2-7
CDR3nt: TGCAGTGCTCACAGGGTTGGAGTCTACGAGCAGTACTTC
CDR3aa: CSAHRVGVYEQYF